What follows is one T cell receptor (beta chain) and its context. Its antigen has not been determined. There are no base qualities to consult, and no much larger clone falls within one base. V is clipped by 5 bases and J by 7 bases, and the sequence between their germline boundaries is 14 bases long. The CDR3 measures 13 amino acids from cysteine to phenylalanine. Solely the CDR3 DNA is kept, with 39 bases framed from the first base. In the germline V gene, CDR1 corresponds to SGHAT and CDR2 to FQNNGV. The data are from a study of tumor and adjacent non-tumor tissue in lung cancer (dated by TCRdb to the late 2010s). With respect to the entire study: Of the cohort, about a dozen patients had adenocarcinoma, 2 had squamous cell carcinoma and 1 had small cell lung cancer. The approximately 15 enrolled patients, of whom some 10 were men and 5 were women, were aged about 30 to 80 years and were diagnosed with TNM stage I to III disease. A total of fewer than 150 million productive TCRbeta reads were generated by sequencing, corresponding to an average of about 4 million reads per sample. The study compared bulk TCRbeta repertoires from lung tumor tissue and matched distant non-tumor lung tissue of around 14 lung cancer patients. Under 35 paired specimens, one tumor and one normal lung sample per patient, were profiled by TCRbeta CDR3 sequencing.

Library preparation used multiplex PCR. Instrument on record: Illumina HiSeq 2500. TCRbeta libraries were constructed through three rounds of nested PCR with primers (Table S4) according to protocols adapted from ARM-PCR. Before sequencing, PCR products of 200-500 bp were excised from the gel and purified with the QIAquick gel extraction kit. The paper's data handling went like this. Reads were cleaned with Trimmomatic, merged with FLASH into complete CDR3 sequences, and assigned to V(D)J germline segments with MiTCR. Clonal diversity was computed as the inverse Simpson's index with VDJtools. A read counted as productive if the sequence was in-frame and lacked a premature stop codon. Through fastp at Q25 and MiXCR, TCRdb rebuilt clones from the public reads, retaining in-frame beta chains. Identical CDR3 protein sequences are pooled into one entry, listed with their most common genes and DNA. TCRdb's processing, not the study's, gives the V and J calls here. Recorded for this sample are about 100,000 distinct CDR3 sequences; approximately 60% of them occurred a single time. Together, the top ten hold roughly 19% of the sample.

What the authors observed across the whole study: Neither the sequencing platform nor unique molecular identifiers are named or mentioned anywhere in the methods. The cohort had only roughly 16 patients, and the authors noted that larger samples and more detailed clinical data are needed. Peripheral blood was not sequenced, so blood TCRbeta repertoires were not examined in the lung cancer patients of the study. In normal lung, the top 100 clones accounted for a significantly larger cumulative share of the repertoire than in tumor tissue. TCR diversity was significantly higher in younger patients, and greater tumor TCR diversity was associated with shorter overall survival and shorter disease-free survival. Significantly higher TCR diversity (inverse Simpson) was observed in tumor tissue than in normal lung tissue (approximately 400 vs 170, P = 0.0075, Mann-Whitney U test).

RNA was isolated from bulk, unsorted tissue, and RNA quality was assessed with a NanoDrop ND-1000 and an Agilent 2100. Distant non-tumor tissue taken more than 3 cm from the tumor edge was used as the normal lung sample. Newly diagnosed lung cancer patients without prior chemotherapy who had been admitted for thoracic surgery in China between August and November 2014 were enrolled as donors. Anyone who had undergone radiotherapy or chemotherapy before, or who had another cancer at the same time, was left out of the study. Surgical tissue pieces of roughly 1-2.2 cm3 were preserved in RNAlater solution and were kept at -80 degrees C until use.

The sequenced sample was distant non-tumor lung tissue. This sequence uses TRBV11-2 and TRBJ1-2, and perhaps TRBD1 as D gene, on 5 matching bases. The TCR was taken from a man aged 30 to 45 with non-small cell lung cancer. For the CDR3, the sequence is CASSLGDWIGYTF. The nucleotide sequence reads as follows: TGTGCCAGCAGCCTAGGGGATTGGATTGGCTACACCTTC.